This entry is about one T cell receptor beta chain. The antigen remains unidentified. MiXCR, applied by TCRdb to the RT-PCR reads, yields one record per CDR3 protein. Altogether roughly 500,000 distinct CDR3 sequences are present, approximately 15% being singletons, with the ten largest covering 2.5% to 3.5%. This specimen belongs to a study of response to subunit inactivated influenza vaccine. Study-level results: New T cells are recruited in small numbers by each seasonal influenza vaccination, according to the authors' suggestion.

J gave up 3 bases and V 5 bases, and 13 bases lay outside the gene matches. The CDR3 has 18 amino acids. The sequencing here drew on CD4+ T cells sorted from PBMCs, taken around 25 months after vaccination. V and J are TRBV12-3 or TRBV12-4 and TRBJ1-3; 10 bases line up with TRBD1. This clonotype was sampled from a man aged 50 to 69 who received an inactivated influenza vaccine. As DNA, the CDR3 is TGTGCCAGCAGTCCCCGAGACAGGGGGCTCGAATTTGGAAACACCATATATTTT. It yields the protein CASSPRDRGLEFGNTIYF.